The 30 T cell receptor beta chains given below trace back to one sample, sequenced in a study of T cells in women clearing cervical HPV infection. Produced via immunoSEQ multiplex PCR; TCRdb's table is partial and in-frame only. Across fewer than 35,000 clones, the top ten clones capture 6.8% of the sample. Source material: blood buffy coat. The receptors originated from a woman between 18 and 75 years old with a cervical HPV16 infection that either progressed to CIN3+ or cleared (not recorded which).

In regard to this clone: The read ends 3 residues early relative to the CDR3; the germline J gene fills the gap. The chain uses TRBV28 and TRBJ2-5, with D perhaps matching TRBD2 (5 bases). Germline assignment: CDR1 MDHEN and CDR2 SYDVKM. The length of the CDR3 is 12 residues. V was pared by 8 bases and J by 4 bases, with 11 bases between. The CDR3 DNA, read in part, is TGTGCCAGCCAGGAAGAGGGAGAGACC. Protein sequence: CASQEEGET. The full CDR3 protein reads CASQEEGETQYF. Based on the CDR3 plus reference TRBV28 and TRBJ2-5, the full variable domain is DVKVTQSSRYLVKRTGEKVFLECVQDMDHENMFWYRQDPGLGLRLIYFSYDVKMKEKGDIPEGYSVSREKKERFSLILESASTNQTSMYLCASQEEGETQYFGPGTRLLVL.

Turning to this clone: The CDR3 is cut off 3 residues early in the read; its end comes from the germline J gene. The genes are TRBV7-8 and TRBJ2-7, with no clear D. Per the germline V gene, CDR1 is SGHVS and CDR2 is FQNEAQ. There are 12 residues in the CDR3. V lost 1 base and J lost 6, with 7 bases in between. The CDR3 bases that were read are TGTGCCAGCAGCTTAGAAAACAGCGAG. Its translation: CASSLENSE. The full-length CDR3 reads as CASSLENSEQYF.

CDR3 bases read: TGTGCCAGTGGGACTAGCGGGGGACCTAGGGATACG. Protein: CASGTSGGPRDT. From start to end, the CDR3 is CASGTSGGPRDTQYF. This sequence joins TRBV19 and TRBJ2-3; 14 nucleotides align to TRBD2. The CDR3 goes on 3 residues after the read ends, and that part is filled in from the germline J gene. The CDR3 length is 15 residues. The junction had 7 bases not matched to a gene; V was cut back by 8 bases and J by 6 bases. Germline CDR1 reads LNHDA; CDR2 reads SQIVND (reference sequence).

As regards this clone: The CDR3 end is not reached by the read, which stops 3 residues before it; the germline J gene fills it in. The V and J genes are TRBV2 and TRBJ2-2; D is ambiguous. This CDR3 is 15 amino acids long. CDR1 is SNHLY and CDR2 is FYNNEI in the germline V gene. The CDR3 bases that were read are TGTGCCAGCAGTCACCCTTCAGAAGATAATGAAAAG. Its translation is CASSHPSEDNEK. The full CDR3 protein is CASSHPSEDNEKLFF.

Regarding this clone: The CDR3 end is not reached by the read, which stops 3 residues before it; the germline J gene fills it in. This chain joins TRBV7-9 and TRBJ1-1; the D gene is possibly TRBD1 (5 bases). Germline V gene sequence: CDR1 SEHNR, CDR2 FQNEAQ (reference sequence). Trimming stripped 0 bases from V and 3 bases from J, with 5 bases between. The CDR3 is 13 amino acids. CDR3 in amino acids: CASSLAGDTEAFF. CDR3 DNA (partial): TGTGCCAGCAGCTTAGCAGGGGACACTGAA.

With respect to this clone: Coverage ceases 3 residues before the CDR3 finishes, and the germline J gene fills in the end. The chain is built from TRBV20-1 and TRBJ2-5; 8 bases match TRBD2. V trimming: 5 bases; J trimming: 5 bases; junction bases outside the gene matches: 7. The V gene's germline CDR1 is DFQATT and CDR2 SNEGSKA (reference sequence). This CDR3 is 13 amino acids long. The sequenced part of the CDR3 DNA is TGCAGTGCTTGGGGGACTAGAGGGGAGACC. This codes for CSAWGTRGET. The CDR3 as a whole reads CSAWGTRGETQYF.

As regards this clone: The read gets to within 3 residues of the CDR3 end, and the germline J gene fills in the rest. The V and J genes are TRBV5-4 and TRBJ1-2; 7 positions agree with TRBD1. This CDR3 has 13 amino acids. The V gene's germline CDR1 is SGHNT and CDR2 YYREEE (reference sequence). The CDR3 loop is CASRQTGAEGYTF. CDR3 bases read: TGTGCCAGCAGACAAACAGGGGCGGAGGGC.

Worth noting for this clone: The read ends 3 residues shy of where the CDR3 ends; the end is completed using the germline J gene. J is TRBJ1-1 and V is TRBV5-1, with D uncertain. Germline values: CDR1 SGHRS, CDR2 YFSETQ. CDR3 length equals 15 residues. Trimming stripped 0 bases from V and 4 bases from J, with 13 bases between. The sequenced part of the CDR3 DNA is TGCGCCAGCAGCTTGGACCGAGGCATCAGCACTGAA. Amino acid sequence: CASSLDRGISTE. The whole CDR3 protein is CASSLDRGISTEAFF.

Note on this clone: Sequencing ends 3 residues short of the CDR3 end; the germline J gene provides the rest. The chain combines TRBV6-1 with TRBJ2-3; perhaps TRBD2 as D (6 bases). Germline V lookup: CDR1 MNHNS, CDR2 SASEGT. The CDR3 has 15 residues. The germline V and J ends were trimmed by 3 bases and 4 bases, with 14 bases remaining between them. CDR3 DNA, as far as it was read: TGTGCCAGCAGTGATCGACTAGTGGGTGCAGATACG. Amino acid sequence: CASSDRLVGADT. The entire CDR3 sequence reads CASSDRLVGADTQYF.

In the case of this clone: The DNA ends 3 residues before the CDR3 does, and the rest of the CDR3 is filled in from the germline J gene. This sequence joins TRBV7-9 and TRBJ1-1, with D tentatively TRBD1 (5 bases). CDR3 length: 11 amino acids. The V and J ends lost 6 bases and 6 bases respectively, with 8 bases between them. CDR1 SEHNR and CDR2 FQNEAQ come from the germline V gene (reference sequence). The CDR3 sequence: CASSRGAEAFF. The CDR3 DNA, read in part, is TGTGCCAGCAGTCGGGGGGCTGAA.

Remarks on this clone: Read sequence stops 3 residues before the CDR3 end, and the germline J gene provides the missing end. This CDR3 is also generated by other DNA sequences in the sample. V and J are TRBV5-1 and TRBJ2-1; 12 positions agree with TRBD2. The germline V gene has CDR1 SGHRS and CDR2 YFSETQ. The CDR3 extends over 14 amino acids. The V gene end was trimmed by 4 bases and the J gene end by 4 bases; junction bases not matched to a gene: 0. Partial CDR3 DNA: TGCGCCAGCAGCACTAGCGGGGGGTACAATGAG. Amino acids: CASSTSGGYNE. The whole CDR3 is CASSTSGGYNEQFF.

Details on this clone: The read stops 3 residues short of the end of the CDR3; the missing end is completed from the germline J gene. The V call is TRBV7-8, the J call TRBJ2-3, with TRBD2 as a possible D gene (5 bases). The germline gives CDR1 SGHVS, CDR2 FQNEAQ. The CDR3 consists of 14 residues. Trimming took 2 bases from V and 6 from J, leaving 12 bases between them. The CDR3: CASSLTVSGDTQYF. CDR3 bases read: TGTGCCAGCAGCTTAACAGTCTCGGGGGATACG.

As regards this clone: The CDR3 goes on 3 residues after the read ends, and that part is filled in from the germline J gene. The chain is built from TRBV19 and TRBJ2-7, with D possibly matching TRBD1 (5 bases). Trimming removed 6 bases from V and 0 bases from J, with 12 bases in between. CDR1 and CDR2 (germline): LNHDA, SQIVND (reference sequence). CDR3 size: 14 residues. CDR3 loop: CASSLTADSYEQYF. The CDR3 bases that were read are TGTGCCAGTAGCTTGACAGCCGACTCCTACGAG. The whole variable domain, remainder taken from reference TRBV19 and TRBJ2-7, is DGGITQSPKYLFRKEGQNVTLSCEQNLNHDAMYWYRQDPGQGLRLIYYSQIVNDFQKGDIAEGYSVSREKKESFPLTVTSAQKNPTAFYLCASSLTADSYEQYFGPGTRLTVT.

With respect to this clone: The CDR3 end lies 3 residues beyond the end of the read and is filled in from the germline J gene. The V gene is TRBV15, the J gene TRBJ1-1, with D perhaps TRBD1 (6 bases). Trimming shortened V by 2 bases and J by 3 bases, and 16 bases separated the two germline ends. The CDR3 has 16 residues. Germline loops: CDR1 LNHNV, CDR2 YYDKDF (reference sequence). CDR3 sequence reads: CATSRPRGGFYTEAFF. The CDR3 bases that were read are TGTGCCACCAGCAGACCGAGGGGGGGCTTTTACACTGAA.

To note about this clone: The DNA ends 3 residues before the CDR3 does, and the rest of the CDR3 is filled in from the germline J gene. The rearrangement uses TRBV7-9 and TRBJ2-2, with D perhaps TRBD2 (5 bases). Germline V gene lookup returns CDR1 SEHNR and CDR2 FQNEAQ (reference sequence). V lost 5 bases, J lost 8 bases, and 15 bases lay in between. The CDR3 extends over 14 amino acids. CDR3 region: CASSTRTLAGELFF. The CDR3 bases that were read are TGTGCCAGCAGCACTAGGACTCTCGCGGGGGAG.

The CDR3 region is CASRGLGSNDYTF. The sequenced part of the CDR3 DNA is TGTGCCAGTAGGGGACTTGGGTCCAATGAC. The chain couples TRBV19 to TRBJ1-2; weak D call: TRBD1 (5 bases). The read finishes 3 residues shy of the CDR3 end, and the germline J gene is used to complete it. CDR3 length: 13 amino acids. From germline, CDR1 is LNHDA and CDR2 SQIVND (reference sequence).

On this clone itself: Its ends do not fully match the called genes, so a read error is possible. The sequenced fragment ends 3 residues before the CDR3 boundary, so the rest is inferred from the germline J gene. The chain joins TRBV7-7 to TRBJ2-5; possible D gene TRBD1, 6 bases. This CDR3 contains 16 residues. Germline values: CDR1 SSHAT, CDR2 FNYEAQ (reference sequence). The part of the CDR3 DNA that was read is TGTGCTAGCAGCTCAATAAGGGGGTATCCGCAAGAGACC. This gives the protein CASSSIRGYPQET. The CDR3 in its entirety is CASSSIRGYPQETQYF. The full variable domain, in which reference TRBV7-7 and TRBJ2-5 provide the parts outside the CDR3, is GAGVSQSPRYKVTKRGQDVTLRCDPISSHATLYWYQQALGQGPEFLTYFNYEAQPDKSGLPSDRFSAERPEGSISTLTIQRTEQRDSAMYRCASSSIRGYPQETQYFGPGTRLLVL.

The CDR3 bases that were read are TGCGCCAGCAGCTTGGCCGCTGGCGGGAGGAGCTACGAC. Its protein is CASSLAAGGRSYD. The entire CDR3 sequence reads CASSLAAGGRSYDYTF. The chain couples TRBV5-1 to TRBJ1-2, with no clear D. The read ends 3 residues before the CDR3 terminus; that terminus is restored from the germline J gene. The CDR3 covers 16 residues. The V gene's germline CDR1 is SGHRS and CDR2 YFSETQ.

As regards this clone: Sequencing ends 3 residues short of the CDR3 end; the germline J gene provides the rest. This chain connects TRBV20-1 to TRBJ2-5; 10 nucleotides align to TRBD2. V shed 6 bases, J shed 5 bases, and the junction held 9 bases outside the gene matches. Germline values: CDR1 DFQATT, CDR2 SNEGSKA (reference sequence). This CDR3 is 14 amino acids long. The CDR3 is CSATLAGALETQYF. The CDR3 DNA, read in part, is TGCAGTGCAACTCTAGCGGGAGCCTTGGAGACC.

On this clone: The sequence runs out 3 residues before the end of the CDR3; the remainder is reconstructed from the germline J gene. V gene TRBV7-9 combines with J gene TRBJ1-4, with D hard to call. Germline V lookup: CDR1 SEHNR, CDR2 FQNEAQ (reference sequence). CDR3 length equals 14 residues. Trimming took 3 bases from V and 8 from J, leaving 13 bases between them. CDR3 region: CASSFGPAPEKLFF. CDR3 bases read: TGTGCCAGCAGCTTTGGGCCCGCGCCAGAAAAA.

Note on this clone: The CDR3 end lies 3 residues beyond the end of the read and is filled in from the germline J gene. The V call is TRBV7-9, the J call TRBJ2-1, with D possibly matching TRBD1 (5 bases). From germline, CDR1 is SEHNR and CDR2 FQNEAQ (reference sequence). CDR3 length: 12 residues. V was shortened by 3 bases and J by 9 bases, with 9 bases between the two germline ends. The sequenced part of the CDR3 DNA is TGTGCCAGCAGCTTTTCAGGGATTGAG. Protein product: CASSFSGIE. The full CDR3 sequence reads CASSFSGIEQFF.

The covered CDR3 bases are TGTGCCTGGAGTATAGGGGGCGGT. Protein product: CAWSIGGG. The whole CDR3 protein reads CAWSIGGGQYF. The V call is TRBV30, the J call TRBJ2-4, with TRBD1 matching 7 bases. The CDR3 end lies 3 residues beyond the end of the read and is filled in from the germline J gene. Germline V CDR1 and CDR2: GTSNPN, SVGIG (reference sequence). The CDR3 extends over 11 amino acids.

Notes on this clone: The read ends 3 residues early relative to the CDR3; the germline J gene fills the gap. The chain recombines TRBV20-1 with TRBJ2-5, with 11 bases identical to TRBD2. Trimming cost V 7 bases and J 0 bases; bases outside gene matches: 4. This CDR3 is 14 amino acids long. Looked up from germline, CDR1 is DFQATT and CDR2 is SNEGSKA (reference sequence). The DNA read from the CDR3 is TGCAGTGTTAGCGGGGGGGCGTACCAAGAGACC. It translates to CSVSGGAYQET. The CDR3 reads in full as CSVSGGAYQETQYF.

To note about this clone: The read gets to within 3 residues of the CDR3 end, and the germline J gene fills in the rest. V gene TRBV19 combines with J gene TRBJ1-2, with 8 bases matching TRBD1. Germline lookup yields CDR1 LNHDA and CDR2 SQIVND (reference sequence). This CDR3 has 18 amino acids. J was trimmed by 3 bases and V by 0 bases; bases with no gene match: 12. CDR3 protein: CASSIDPRLTGVDYGYTF. CDR3 bases read: TGTGCCAGTAGTATAGATCCCCGCTTGACAGGGGTGGACTATGGC.

Points on this clone: Read coverage stops 3 residues before the CDR3 terminus; the germline J gene supplies the remainder. The chain has TRBV6-2 or TRBV6-3 and TRBJ1-3; D uncertain. With 0 bases removed from V and 0 bases from J, the gap between germline ends came to 6 bases. Germline-derived CDR1 and CDR2 are MNHEY and SVGEGT. CDR3 length: 15 residues. CDR3 DNA, as far as it was read: TGTGCCAGCAGTTACTCGTTCCTCTCTGGAAACACC. Its translation: CASSYSFLSGNT. The entire CDR3 sequence reads CASSYSFLSGNTIYF.

Worth noting for this clone: The read is 3 residues too short to cover the CDR3 end, so that end is filled in from the germline J gene. The V call is TRBV29-1, the J call TRBJ2-3; 7 nucleotides agree with TRBD1. The CDR3 loop spans 13 amino acids. The germline gives CDR1 SQVTM, CDR2 ANQGSEA. Incomplete CDR3 DNA: TGCAGCGTTAAGGGACAGAGAAAAGAGACG. Its translation is CSVKGQRKET. Given in full, the CDR3 is CSVKGQRKETQYF.

Note on this clone: With the read ending 3 residues before the CDR3 end, the germline J gene is used to fill in that end. The chain combines TRBV5-4 with TRBJ2-3; D is possibly TRBD2 (6 bases). Trimming took 0 bases from V and 6 from J, leaving 11 bases between them. Germline V lookup: CDR1 SGHNT, CDR2 YYREEE (reference sequence). The CDR3 runs 14 residues. CDR3 residues: CASSLAGTVDTQYF. The CDR3 bases that were read are TGTGCCAGCAGCTTGGCCGGGACTGTGGATACG.

Details on this clone: The read ends 3 residues shy of where the CDR3 ends; the end is completed using the germline J gene. This sequence joins TRBV19 and TRBJ2-1; D possibly corresponds to TRBD1 (6 bases). CDR1 is LNHDA, CDR2 SQIVND, per germline (reference sequence). The CDR3 spans 17 residues. The V end was cut by 3 bases, the J end by 2 bases, with 17 bases between. The CDR3 sequence is CASSISLGASPYNEQFF. The part of the CDR3 DNA that was read is TGTGCCAGTAGTATTTCCTTGGGGGCATCCCCCTACAATGAG.

On this clone: The read ends 3 residues before the CDR3 terminus; that terminus is restored from the germline J gene. J is TRBJ2-5 and V is TRBV7-2; no clear D. Trimming cost V 1 base and J 1 base, with 10 bases left between them. Looked up from germline, CDR1 is SGHTA and CDR2 is FQGNSA. The CDR3 has 15 amino acids. The CDR3 protein is CASSLVAQIQETQYF. The sequenced part of the CDR3 DNA is TGTGCCAGCAGCTTAGTCGCACAAATCCAAGAGACC.

On this clone: Read data end 3 residues before the CDR3 end; the end is taken from the germline J gene. The V and J genes are TRBV7-8 and TRBJ2-7, with D tentatively TRBD1 (5 bases). The CDR3 covers 14 residues. V was trimmed by 2 bases and J by 0 bases, leaving 8 bases between them. Germline V gene sequence: CDR1 SGHVS, CDR2 FQNEAQ. Partial CDR3 DNA: TGTGCCAGCAGCTTACAGGGAATCTCCTACGAG. It translates to CASSLQGISYE. The CDR3 in full is CASSLQGISYEQYF.